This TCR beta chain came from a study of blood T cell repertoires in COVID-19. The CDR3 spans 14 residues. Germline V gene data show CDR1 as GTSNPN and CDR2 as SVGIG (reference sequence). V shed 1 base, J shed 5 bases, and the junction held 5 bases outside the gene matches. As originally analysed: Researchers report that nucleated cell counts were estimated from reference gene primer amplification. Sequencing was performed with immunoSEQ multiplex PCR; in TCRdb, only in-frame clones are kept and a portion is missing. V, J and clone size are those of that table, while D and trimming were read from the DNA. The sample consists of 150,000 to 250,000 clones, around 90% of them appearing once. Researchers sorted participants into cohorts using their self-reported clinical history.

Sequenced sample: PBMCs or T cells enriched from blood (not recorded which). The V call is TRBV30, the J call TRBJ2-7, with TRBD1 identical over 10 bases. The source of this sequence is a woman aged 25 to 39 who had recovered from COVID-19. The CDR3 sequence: CAWSAGQGRDEQYF. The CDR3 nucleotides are TGTGCCTGGAGTGCGGGACAGGGGCGCGACGAGCAGTACTTC.